This T cell receptor (beta chain) was found in a study of T cell repertoires in cytomegalovirus infection (dated by TCRdb to the late 2010s). In the study overall: Donor HLA type was relevant to the analysis, because carriage of CMV infection together with the matching HLA type was indicated by public TCR beta signatures.

Paper-wide results and their limitations: The ex vivo response was dominated by HLA-C-restricted CMV-specific TCR beta clonotypes, and the single most frequent clonotype in two of eight donors was supplied by these HLA-C-restricted clonotypes. In both this cohort and an independent cohort of 352 donors, the cumulative frequency of public TCR beta family members distinguished carriers of CMV infection plus the relevant HLA type.

A word on this clonotype: Its cognate antigen has yet to be identified. No per-base quality is available; no much larger clone lies one base away.

Sequencing was performed on an Illumina HiSeq 1500. TCRdb reworked the public reads: Q25 trimming with fastp, MiXCR clone assembly, productive beta chains retained. Every entry covers one CDR3 protein and lists the most common genes and DNA from its rows. The sample yields some 150,000 distinct CDR3 sequences; roughly a quarter were counted once. Approximately 11% of the sample belongs to the ten largest clones. Sequenced material: PBMCs. The TCR originated in a human donor in good health (CMV status not recorded). Some clones in this sample may be carry-over from other donors' samples.

At the DNA level, the sequence is TGTGCCAGCAGCTCCCTGACAGGATCGAGAACTGAAGCTTTCTTT. Translated, it reads CASSSLTGSRTEAFF. The chain is assembled from TRBV7-6 and TRBJ1-1, with a tentative D gene TRBD1 over 6 matching bases. CDR1 SGHVS and CDR2 FNYEAQ were looked up in the germline V gene. A distance of 17 bases separates the germline ends of V and J, which lose 4 bases and 5 bases respectively. The CDR3 covers 15 residues, taking in both the cysteine and the phenylalanine. Only the CDR3 DNA stays, 45 bases, in frame from base 1.